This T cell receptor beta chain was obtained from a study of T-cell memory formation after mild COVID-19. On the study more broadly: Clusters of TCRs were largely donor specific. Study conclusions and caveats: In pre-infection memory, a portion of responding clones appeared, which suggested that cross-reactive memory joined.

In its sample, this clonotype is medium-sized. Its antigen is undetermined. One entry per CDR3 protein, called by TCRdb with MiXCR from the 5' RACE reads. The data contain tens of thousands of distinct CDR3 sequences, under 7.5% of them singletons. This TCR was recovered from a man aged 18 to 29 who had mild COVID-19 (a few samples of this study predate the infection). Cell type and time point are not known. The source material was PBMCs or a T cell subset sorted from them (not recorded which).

DNA of the CDR3: TGTGCCACTAGCCGGGACGGATTGGGCGAGCAGTACGTC. The encoded protein is CATSRDGLGEQYV. The rearrangement uses TRBV6-5 and TRBJ2-7; TRBD1 or TRBD2 may be the D gene (5 bases each). The CDR3 sequence is 13 residues long. Germline lookup yields CDR1 MNHEY and CDR2 SVGAGI. Trimming shortened V by 10 bases and J by 6 bases, and 19 bases separated the two germline ends.